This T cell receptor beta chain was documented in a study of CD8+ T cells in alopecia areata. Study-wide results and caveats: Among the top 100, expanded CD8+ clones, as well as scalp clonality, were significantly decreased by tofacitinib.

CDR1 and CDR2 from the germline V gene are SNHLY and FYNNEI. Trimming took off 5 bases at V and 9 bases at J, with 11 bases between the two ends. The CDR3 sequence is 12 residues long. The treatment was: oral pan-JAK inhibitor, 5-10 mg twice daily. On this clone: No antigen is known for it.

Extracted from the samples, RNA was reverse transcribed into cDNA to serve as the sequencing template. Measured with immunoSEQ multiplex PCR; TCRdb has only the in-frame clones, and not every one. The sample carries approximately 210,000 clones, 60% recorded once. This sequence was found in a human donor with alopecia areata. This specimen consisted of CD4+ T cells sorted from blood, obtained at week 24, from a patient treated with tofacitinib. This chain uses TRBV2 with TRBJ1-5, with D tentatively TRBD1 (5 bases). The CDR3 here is CASSSRGSPQHF. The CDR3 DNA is TGTGCCAGCAGTTCGAGGGGATCGCCCCAGCATTTT.